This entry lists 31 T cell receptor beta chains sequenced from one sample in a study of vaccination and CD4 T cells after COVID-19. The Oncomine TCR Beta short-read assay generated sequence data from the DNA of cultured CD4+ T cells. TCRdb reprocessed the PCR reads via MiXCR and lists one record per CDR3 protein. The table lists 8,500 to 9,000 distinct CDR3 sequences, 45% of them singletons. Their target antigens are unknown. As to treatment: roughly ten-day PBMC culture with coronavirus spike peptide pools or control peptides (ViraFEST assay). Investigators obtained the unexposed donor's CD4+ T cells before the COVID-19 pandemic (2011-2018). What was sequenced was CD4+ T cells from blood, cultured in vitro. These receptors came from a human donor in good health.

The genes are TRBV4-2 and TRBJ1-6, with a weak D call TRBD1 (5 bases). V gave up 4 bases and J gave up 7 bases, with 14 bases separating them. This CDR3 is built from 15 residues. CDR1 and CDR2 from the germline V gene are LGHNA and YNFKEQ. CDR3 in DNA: TGTGCCAGCAGCCGCTACAGGAGACAGAATTCACCCCTCCACTTT. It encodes CASSRYRRQNSPLHF.

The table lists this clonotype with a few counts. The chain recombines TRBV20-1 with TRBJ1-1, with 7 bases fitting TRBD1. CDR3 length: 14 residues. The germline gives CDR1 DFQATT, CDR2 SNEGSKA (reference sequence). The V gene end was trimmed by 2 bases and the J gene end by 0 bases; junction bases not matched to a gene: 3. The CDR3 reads CSARYRGLNTEAFF. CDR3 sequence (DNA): TGCAGTGCTAGATACAGGGGATTGAACACTGAAGCTTTCTTT.

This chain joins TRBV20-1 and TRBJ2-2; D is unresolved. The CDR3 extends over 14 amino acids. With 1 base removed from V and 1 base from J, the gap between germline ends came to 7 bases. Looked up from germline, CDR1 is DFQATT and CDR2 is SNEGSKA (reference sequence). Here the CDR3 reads CSARVLVNTGELFF. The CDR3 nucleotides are TGCAGTGCTAGAGTTCTGGTGAACACCGGGGAGCTGTTTTTT.

The CDR3 here is CAWSVEGGSPLHF. The CDR3 DNA sequence: TGTGCCTGGAGTGTTGAGGGGGGTTCACCCCTCCACTTT. J is TRBJ1-6 and V is TRBV30; D may be TRBD1 (6 bases). The CDR3 spans 13 residues. The V gene lost 0 bases and the J gene lost 9 bases, with 9 bases spanning the gap. The germline V gene encodes CDR1 GTSNPN and CDR2 SVGIG (reference sequence). Full variable domain (remainder filled in from reference TRBV30 and TRBJ1-6): SQTIHQWPATLVQPVGSPLSLECTVEGTSNPNLYWYRQAAGRGLQLLFYSVGIGQISSEVPQNLSASRPQDRQFILSSKKLLLSDSGFYLCAWSVEGGSPLHFGNGTRLTVT.

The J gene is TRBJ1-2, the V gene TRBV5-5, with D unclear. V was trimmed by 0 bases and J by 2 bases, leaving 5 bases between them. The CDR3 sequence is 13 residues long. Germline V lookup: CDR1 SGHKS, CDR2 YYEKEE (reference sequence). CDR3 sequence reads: CASSLAGNYGYTF. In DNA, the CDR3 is TGTGCCAGCAGCTTGGCGGGGAACTATGGCTACACCTTC.

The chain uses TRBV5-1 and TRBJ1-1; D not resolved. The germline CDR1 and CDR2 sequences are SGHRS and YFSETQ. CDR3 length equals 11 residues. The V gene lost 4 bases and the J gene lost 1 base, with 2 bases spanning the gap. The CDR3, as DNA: TGCGCCAGCAGCGGGAACACTGAAGCTTTCTTT. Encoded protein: CASSGNTEAFF.

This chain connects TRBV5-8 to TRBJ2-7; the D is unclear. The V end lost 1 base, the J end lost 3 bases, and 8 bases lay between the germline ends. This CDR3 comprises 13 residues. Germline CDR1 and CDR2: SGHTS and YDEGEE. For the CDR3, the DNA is TGTGCCAGCAGCTTGAGGCCCCGCTACGAGCAGTACTTC. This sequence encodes CASSLRPRYEQYF.

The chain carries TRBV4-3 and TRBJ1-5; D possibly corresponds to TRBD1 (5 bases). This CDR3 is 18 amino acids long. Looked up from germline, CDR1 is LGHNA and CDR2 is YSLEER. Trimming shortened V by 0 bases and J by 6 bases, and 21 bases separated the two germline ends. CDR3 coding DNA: TGCGCCAGCAGCCAAGATCTTATTACACGGGGCCGGGGTCAGCCCCAGCATTTT. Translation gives CASSQDLITRGRGQPQHF.

The CDR3 nucleotides read TGTGCCAGCAGTTTCCCCAGCGGGGGGACGGCAGCCGAGCAGTACTTC. Its translation is CASSFPSGGTAAEQYF. The genes are TRBV28 and TRBJ2-7, with 9 bases that match TRBD2. This CDR3 contains 16 residues. Germline loops: CDR1 MDHEN, CDR2 SYDVKM. V lost 3 bases to trimming and J lost 6 bases; unmatched junction nucleotides: 12.

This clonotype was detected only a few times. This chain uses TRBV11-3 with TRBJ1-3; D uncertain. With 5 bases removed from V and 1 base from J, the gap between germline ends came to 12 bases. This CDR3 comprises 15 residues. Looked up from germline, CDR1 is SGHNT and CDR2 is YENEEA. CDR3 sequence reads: CASSRGGLSGNTIYF. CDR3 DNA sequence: TGTGCCAGCAGCCGGGGTGGACTGTCTGGAAACACCATATATTTT.

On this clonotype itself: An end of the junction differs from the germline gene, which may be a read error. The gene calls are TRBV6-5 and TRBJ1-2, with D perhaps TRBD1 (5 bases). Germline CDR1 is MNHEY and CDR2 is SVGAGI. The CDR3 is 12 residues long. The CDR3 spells CASSSDPGGISF. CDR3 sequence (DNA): TGTGCCAGCAGTTCCGACCCGGGGGGAATCTCCTTC.

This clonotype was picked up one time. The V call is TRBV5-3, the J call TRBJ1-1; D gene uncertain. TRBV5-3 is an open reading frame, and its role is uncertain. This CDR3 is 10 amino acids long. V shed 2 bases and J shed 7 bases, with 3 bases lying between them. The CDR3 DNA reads TGTGCCAGAAGCTTAGGTGAAGCTTTCTTT. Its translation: CARSLGEAFF.

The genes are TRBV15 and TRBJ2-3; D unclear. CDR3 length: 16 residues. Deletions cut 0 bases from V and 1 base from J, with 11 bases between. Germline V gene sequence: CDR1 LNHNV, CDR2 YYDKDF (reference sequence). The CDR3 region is CATSRDWAGGTDTQYF. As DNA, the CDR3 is TGTGCCACCAGCAGAGATTGGGCAGGCGGCACAGATACGCAGTATTTT.

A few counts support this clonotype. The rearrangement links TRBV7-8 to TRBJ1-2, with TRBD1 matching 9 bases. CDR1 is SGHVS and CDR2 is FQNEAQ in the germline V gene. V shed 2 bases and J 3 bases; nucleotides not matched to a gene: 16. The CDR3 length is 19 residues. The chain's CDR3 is CASSLIGQGTGRRDYGYTF. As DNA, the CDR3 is TGTGCCAGCAGCTTAATCGGACAGGGGACAGGGCGGCGGGACTATGGCTACACCTTC. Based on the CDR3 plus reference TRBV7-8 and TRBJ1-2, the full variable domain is GAGVSQSPRYKVAKRGQDVALRCDPISGHVSLFWYQQALGQGPEFLTYFQNEAQLDKSGLPSDRFFAERPEGSVSTLKIQRTQQEDSAVYLCASSLIGQGTGRRDYGYTFGSGTRLTVV.

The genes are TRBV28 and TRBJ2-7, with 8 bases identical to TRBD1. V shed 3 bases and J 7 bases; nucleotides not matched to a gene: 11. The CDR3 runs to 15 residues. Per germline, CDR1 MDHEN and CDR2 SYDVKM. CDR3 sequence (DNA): TGTGCCAGCAGTTTGATCCCAGGGGGCATGTGGGAGCAGTACTTC. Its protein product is CASSLIPGGMWEQYF. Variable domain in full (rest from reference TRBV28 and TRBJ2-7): DVKVTQSSRYLVKRTGEKVFLECVQDMDHENMFWYRQDPGLGLRLIYFSYDVKMKEKGDIPEGYSVSREKKERFSLILESASTNQTSMYLCASSLIPGGMWEQYFGPGTRLTVT.

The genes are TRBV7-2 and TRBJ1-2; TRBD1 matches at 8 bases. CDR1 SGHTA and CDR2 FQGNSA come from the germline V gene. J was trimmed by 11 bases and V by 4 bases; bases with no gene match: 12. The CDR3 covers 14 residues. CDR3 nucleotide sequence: TGTGCCAGCAGCTCTCTGACAGGGGTTGCCCCTTACACCTTC. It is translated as CASSSLTGVAPYTF.

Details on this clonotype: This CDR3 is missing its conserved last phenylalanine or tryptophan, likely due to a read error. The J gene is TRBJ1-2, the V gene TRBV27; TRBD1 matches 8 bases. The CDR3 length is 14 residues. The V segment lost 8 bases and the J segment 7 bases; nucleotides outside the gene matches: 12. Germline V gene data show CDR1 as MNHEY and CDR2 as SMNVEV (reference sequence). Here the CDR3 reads CASGRIGQGSGYTL. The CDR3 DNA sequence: TGTGCCAGCGGAAGAATCGGACAGGGCTCTGGCTACACCCTC.

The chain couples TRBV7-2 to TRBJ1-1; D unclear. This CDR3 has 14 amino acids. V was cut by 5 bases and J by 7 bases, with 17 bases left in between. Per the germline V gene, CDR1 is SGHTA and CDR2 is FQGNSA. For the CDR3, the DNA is TGTGCCAGCAGCCTAGAGGTTTATGGCAGTGAAGCTTTCTTT. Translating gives CASSLEVYGSEAFF.

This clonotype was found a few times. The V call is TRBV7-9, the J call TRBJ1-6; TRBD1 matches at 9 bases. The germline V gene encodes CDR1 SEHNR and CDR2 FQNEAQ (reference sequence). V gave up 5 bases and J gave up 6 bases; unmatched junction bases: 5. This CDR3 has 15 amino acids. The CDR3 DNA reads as TGTGCCAGCAGCCCCCGGGACAGGGTTAATTCACCCCTCCACTTT. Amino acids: CASSPRDRVNSPLHF.

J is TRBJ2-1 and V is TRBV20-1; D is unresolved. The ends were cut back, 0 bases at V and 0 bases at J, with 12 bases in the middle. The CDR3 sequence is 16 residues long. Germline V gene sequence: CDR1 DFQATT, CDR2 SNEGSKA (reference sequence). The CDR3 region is CSARDPGQTSYNEQFF. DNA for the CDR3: TGCAGTGCTAGAGATCCGGGTCAGACCTCCTACAATGAGCAGTTCTTC.

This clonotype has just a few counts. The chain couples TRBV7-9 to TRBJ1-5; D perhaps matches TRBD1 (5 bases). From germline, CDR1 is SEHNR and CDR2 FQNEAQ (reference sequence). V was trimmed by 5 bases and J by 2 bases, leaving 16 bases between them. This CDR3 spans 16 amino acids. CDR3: CASSLGASPGNQPQHF. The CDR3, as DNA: TGTGCCAGCAGCCTCGGGGCCTCCCCGGGCAATCAGCCCCAGCATTTT.

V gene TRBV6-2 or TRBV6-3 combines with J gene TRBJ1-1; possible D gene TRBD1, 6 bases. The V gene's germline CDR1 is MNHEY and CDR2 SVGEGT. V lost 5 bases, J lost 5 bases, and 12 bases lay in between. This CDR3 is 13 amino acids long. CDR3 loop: CASSQGWRTEAFF. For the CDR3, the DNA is TGTGCCAGCAGTCAGGGGTGGAGGACTGAAGCTTTCTTT.

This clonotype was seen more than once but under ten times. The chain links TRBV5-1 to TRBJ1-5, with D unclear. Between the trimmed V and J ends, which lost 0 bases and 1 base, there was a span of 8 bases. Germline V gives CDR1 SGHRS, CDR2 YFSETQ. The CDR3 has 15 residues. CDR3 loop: CASSLGTDSNQPQHF. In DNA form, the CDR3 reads TGCGCCAGCAGCTTGGGTACGGACAGCAATCAGCCCCAGCATTTT.

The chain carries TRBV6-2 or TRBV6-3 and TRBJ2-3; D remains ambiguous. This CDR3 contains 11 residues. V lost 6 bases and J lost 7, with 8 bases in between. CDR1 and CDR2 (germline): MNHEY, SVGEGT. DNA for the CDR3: TGTGCCAGCAGCTATGGAAATACGCAGTATTTT. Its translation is CASSYGNTQYF.

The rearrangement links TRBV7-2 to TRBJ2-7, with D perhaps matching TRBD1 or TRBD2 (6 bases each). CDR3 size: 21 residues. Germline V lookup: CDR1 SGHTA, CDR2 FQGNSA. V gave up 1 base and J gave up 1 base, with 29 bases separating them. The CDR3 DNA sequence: TGTGCCAGCAGCTTAGACCGGGGGCGCAGGGTTTTTGGGTTTGGATCCTACGAGCAGTACTTC. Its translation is CASSLDRGRRVFGFGSYEQYF.

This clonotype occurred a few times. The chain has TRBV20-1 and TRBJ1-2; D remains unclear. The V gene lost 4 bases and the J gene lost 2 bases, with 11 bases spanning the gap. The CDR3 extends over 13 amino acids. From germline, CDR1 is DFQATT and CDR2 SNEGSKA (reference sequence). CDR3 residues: CSATRTRNYGYTF. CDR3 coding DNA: TGCAGTGCTACCCGGACGCGGAACTATGGCTACACCTTC.

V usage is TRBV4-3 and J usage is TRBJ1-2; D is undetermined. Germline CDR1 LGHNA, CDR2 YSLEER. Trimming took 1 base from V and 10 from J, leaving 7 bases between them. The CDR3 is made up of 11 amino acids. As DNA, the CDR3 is TGCGCCAGCAGCCAAGCCCTCCACTACACCTTC. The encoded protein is CASSQALHYTF.

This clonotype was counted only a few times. The CDR3 protein is CATSRAAGTYEQYF. The DNA of the CDR3 is TGTGCCACCAGCAGAGCGGCTGGAACCTACGAGCAGTACTTC. V and J are TRBV15 and TRBJ2-7; D remains ambiguous. V was clipped by 1 base and J by 2 bases, with 9 bases between them. The CDR3 extends over 14 amino acids. Germline V CDR1 and CDR2: LNHNV, YYDKDF (reference sequence).

The CDR3 DNA reads TGTGCCAGCAGTTACATCAGGACAGGAGGAGGCTATGGCTACACCTTC. Residues: CASSYIRTGGGYGYTF. V is TRBV6-5 and J is TRBJ1-2, with 7 bases matching TRBD1. This CDR3 is built from 16 residues. Germline lookup yields CDR1 MNHEY and CDR2 SVGAGI. The ends lost 2 bases at V and 4 bases at J; junction bases unmatched: 10.

CDR3 coding DNA: TGTGCCAGCAGTCCAAGACTAGCTGGCTACGAGCAGTACTTC. Its translation: CASSPRLAGYEQYF. The chain recombines TRBV6-1 with TRBJ2-7, with 7 bases aligning to TRBD2. CDR1 and CDR2 (germline): MNHNS, SASEGT. The CDR3 spans 14 residues. With V trimmed by 5 bases and J by 3 bases, 7 bases remained unmatched.

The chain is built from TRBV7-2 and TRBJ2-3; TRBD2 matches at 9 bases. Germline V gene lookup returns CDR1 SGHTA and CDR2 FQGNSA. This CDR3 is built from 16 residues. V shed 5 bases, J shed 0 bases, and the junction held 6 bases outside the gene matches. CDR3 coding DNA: TGTGCCAGCAGCCAAACTAGCGGGCCTAGCACAGATACGCAGTATTTT. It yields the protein CASSQTSGPSTDTQYF.